This T cell receptor (beta chain) was sequenced in a study of beta chain features in type 1 diabetes. Findings and limits, study-wide: Since sequencing was performed on cDNA, cells with high TCR expression could be over-represented. Among patients, naive, central memory and Treg TCRB repertoires appeared more similar than among healthy donors. The VDJ junctions of type 1 diabetes patients carried fewer insertions and more deletions.

Staining for CD45RO/CCR7/CD25/CD127/CD95/CD27 allowed sorting of CD4+ naive, central memory, regulatory and stem cell-like memory cells. Expressed TCRB transcripts were sequenced, since all the RNA that had been isolated was reverse transcribed. The method was immunoSEQ multiplex PCR; TCRdb's version includes in-frame clones alone and lacks a portion of them. The repertoire holds roughly 610,000 clones, with 15% to 17% as singletons. This clone was seen a handful of times. Its antigen is undetermined. Trimming cost V 8 bases and J 10 bases, with 21 bases left between them. Per the germline V gene, CDR1 is SGHTA and CDR2 is FQGNSA. CDR3 length: 14 amino acids.

This chain connects TRBV7-2 to TRBJ2-1; D possibly corresponds to TRBD1 (5 bases). This clonotype was sampled from a man aged 18 to 30 in good health. Sequencing used naive CD4+ T cells from blood. CDR3 DNA: TGTGCCAGCTCGATGGTAGGGGCCAAGGGAGAGCAGTTCTTC. Amino acid sequence: CASSMVGAKGEQFF.